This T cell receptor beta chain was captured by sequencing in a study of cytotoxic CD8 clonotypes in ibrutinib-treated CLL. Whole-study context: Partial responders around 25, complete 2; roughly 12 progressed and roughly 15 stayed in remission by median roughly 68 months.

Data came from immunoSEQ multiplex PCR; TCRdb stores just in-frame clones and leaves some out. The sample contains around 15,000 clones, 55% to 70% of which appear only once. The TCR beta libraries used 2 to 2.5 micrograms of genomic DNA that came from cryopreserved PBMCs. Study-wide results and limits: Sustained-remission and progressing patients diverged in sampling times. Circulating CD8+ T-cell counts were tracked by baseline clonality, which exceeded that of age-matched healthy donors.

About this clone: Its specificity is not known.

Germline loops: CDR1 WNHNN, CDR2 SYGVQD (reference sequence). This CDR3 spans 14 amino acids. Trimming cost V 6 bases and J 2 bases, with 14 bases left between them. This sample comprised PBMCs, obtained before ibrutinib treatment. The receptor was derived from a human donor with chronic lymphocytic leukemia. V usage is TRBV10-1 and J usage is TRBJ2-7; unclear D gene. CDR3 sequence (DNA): TGCGCCAGCAGGCCCCTCACGGATACCTACGAGCAGTACTTC. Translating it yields CASRPLTDTYEQYF.